These T cell receptor beta chains were read from a single sample in a study of T cells in Graves' hyperthyroidism and ophthalmopathy. TCRdb fed the multiplex PCR reads into MiXCR, producing one record per CDR3 protein. The sample lists more than 500,000 distinct CDR3 sequences, roughly 16% seen once, with around 32% in the top ten. Material: blood. The receptors were sampled from a woman aged 25-40 years with Graves' ophthalmopathy. Both conserved end residues are part of each CDR3. A D gene is named only where the DNA matches it firmly. Some rows have no size entry. The others give once, few or many, or a class for an expanded clone.

cdr3_nt	cdr3_aa	v_call	j_call	d_call	clone_size
TGCAGTGCTGGGGAGGACAGGTTCCCCTACGAGCAGTACTTC	CSAGEDRFPYEQYF	TRBV20-1	TRBJ2-7	-	many
TGCGCCAGCAGCCATACTCAAGCGGGAGGGCCAGACGAGCAGTACTTC	CASSHTQAGGPDEQYF	TRBV5-1	TRBJ2-7	TRBD2	few
TGTGCCTGGAGTGTAGACGGATCGGGTGAAGCTTTCTTT	CAWSVDGSGEAFF	TRBV30	TRBJ1-1	-	many
TGTGCCAGCAGGGACAGGGCCGGCTATGGCTACACCTTC	CASRDRAGYGYTF	TRBV3-1	TRBJ1-2	TRBD1	many
TGCAGTGCTAGAGAAAAGGGACAGGGTGTCTCCGGGGAGCTGTTTTTT	CSAREKGQGVSGELFF	TRBV20-1	TRBJ2-2	TRBD1	few
TGTGCCAGCAGTTCCCGAGATGGGGGACCGAGCACTGAAGCTTTCTTT	CASSSRDGGPSTEAFF	TRBV27	TRBJ1-1	-	-
TGTGCCATTCGGACTAGCGGGACGGAGACCCAGTACTTC	CAIRTSGTETQYF	TRBV6-2/TRBV6-3	TRBJ2-5	TRBD2	-
TGTGCCAGCAGTTACGCAGAAACGCTAGCGGTGGACTACGAGCAGTACTTC	CASSYAETLAVDYEQYF	TRBV6-2/TRBV6-3	TRBJ2-7	TRBD2	-
TGTGCCAGCAGTGAAGTCACAGGCCCAAATAGCAATCAGCCCCAGCATTTT	CASSEVTGPNSNQPQHF	TRBV6-1	TRBJ1-5	-	-
TGCAGTGCCCACTCCGGGACAGGGGGCGCGGAGGGTAGCACAGATACGCAGTATTTT	CSAHSGTGGAEGSTDTQYF	TRBV20-1	TRBJ2-3	TRBD1	few
TGTGCCAGCAGCTTAAGCCGGCGGGGAGGCACAGATACGCAGTATTTT	CASSLSRRGGTDTQYF	TRBV7-2	TRBJ2-3	-	many
TGCAGCGCTGGTGGGACAGGAGATAGCAATCAGCCCCAGCATTTT	CSAGGTGDSNQPQHF	TRBV29-1	TRBJ1-5	TRBD1	-
TGTGCCAGCTCACCGAGACCCGCGAGGGCTACCGGGGAGCTGTTTTTT	CASSPRPARATGELFF	TRBV18	TRBJ2-2	-	many
TGTGCCATCAGTGTTACGGGGGGGGAGACCCAGTACTTC	CAISVTGGETQYF	TRBV10-3	TRBJ2-5	TRBD2	-
TGTGCCAGCAGTCCAGGGGTTGGCCAGCCCCAGCATTTT	CASSPGVGQPQHF	TRBV18	TRBJ1-5	-	many
TGCGCCAGCAGCCAACCGTCGACTAGCGGACGGTACAATGAGCAGTTCTTC	CASSQPSTSGRYNEQFF	TRBV4-1	TRBJ2-1	TRBD2	many
TGTGCCAGCAGCTTAGAGCCATACTACGAGCAGTACTTC	CASSLEPYYEQYF	TRBV11-1	TRBJ2-7	-	many
TGTGCCAGCAGCTTAAGGGACAGGGAATCTCGAGGCTACACCTTC	CASSLRDRESRGYTF	TRBV7-8	TRBJ1-2	TRBD1	-
TGTGCCAGCAGCCACGAACAGAACTATGGCTACACCTTC	CASSHEQNYGYTF	TRBV6-2/TRBV6-3	TRBJ1-2	-	many
TGCAGTGCTAGAGATCTGGCGGGGATCACAGATACGCAGTATTTT	CSARDLAGITDTQYF	TRBV20-1	TRBJ2-3	-	-